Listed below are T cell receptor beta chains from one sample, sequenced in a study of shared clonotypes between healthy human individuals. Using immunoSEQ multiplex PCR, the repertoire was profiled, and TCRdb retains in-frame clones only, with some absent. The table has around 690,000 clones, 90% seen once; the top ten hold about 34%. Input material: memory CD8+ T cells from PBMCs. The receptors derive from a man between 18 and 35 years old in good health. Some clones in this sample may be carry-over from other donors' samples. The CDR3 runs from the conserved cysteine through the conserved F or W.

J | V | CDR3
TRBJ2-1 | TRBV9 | CASSGGTSGTDEQFF
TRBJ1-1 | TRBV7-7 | CASSLGIGTEAFF
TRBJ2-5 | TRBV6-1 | CASSEPGGPETQYF
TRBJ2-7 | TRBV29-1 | CSVGSSYEQYF
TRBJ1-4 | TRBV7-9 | CASSPLQGANEKLFF
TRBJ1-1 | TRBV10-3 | CAISELIGSNTEAFF
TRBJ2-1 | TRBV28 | CASSALAGELYNEQFF
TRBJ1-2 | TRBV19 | CASRKTGYGYTF
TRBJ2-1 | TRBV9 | CASSPGLAGEQFF
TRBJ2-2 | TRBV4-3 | CASSLHPGQSNTGELFF
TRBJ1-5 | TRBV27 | CASSLLQGAGQPQHF
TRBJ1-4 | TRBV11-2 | CASSPRVNVNEKLFF
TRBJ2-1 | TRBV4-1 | CASSQSGVLNEQFF
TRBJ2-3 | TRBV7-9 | CASSPVQGVTDTQYF
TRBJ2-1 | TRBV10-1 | CASSESLLEGSPYNEQFF
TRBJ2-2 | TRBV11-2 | CASSPGQGNTGELFF
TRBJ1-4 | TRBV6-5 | CASSTAGNPNEKLFF
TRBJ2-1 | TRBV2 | CASSELSGRGANEQFF
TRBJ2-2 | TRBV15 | CAIRDRGSEELFF
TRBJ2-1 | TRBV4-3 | CASSQEFPVTPGDNEQFF
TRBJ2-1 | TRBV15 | CATSSPGQGLNEQFF
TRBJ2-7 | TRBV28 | CASLDSGTGIFGQYF
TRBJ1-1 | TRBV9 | CASNVGGVNTEAFF
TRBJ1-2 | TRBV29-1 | CSATQSYRGGGYTF
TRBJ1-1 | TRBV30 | CAWDRLEAFF
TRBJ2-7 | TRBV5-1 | CASSLGNYGQYF
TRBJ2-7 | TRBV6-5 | CASSPRAHSSYEQYF
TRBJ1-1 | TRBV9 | CASSNRGVGTEAFF
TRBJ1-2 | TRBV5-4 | CASSFQGAFYGYTF
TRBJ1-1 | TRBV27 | CASRTQGNIFGTEAFF
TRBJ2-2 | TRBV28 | CASSLPVGPGELFF
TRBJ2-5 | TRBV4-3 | CASRFGTGQQETQYF
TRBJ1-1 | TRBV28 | CASSTRQFRTEAFF
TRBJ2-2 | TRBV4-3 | CASSHSSGRPGELFF
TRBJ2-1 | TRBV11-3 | CASSEGDRYNNEQFF
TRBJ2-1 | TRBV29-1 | CSVESREGSYEQFF
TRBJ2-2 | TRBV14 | CASSQWDNTGELFF
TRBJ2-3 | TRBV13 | CASSLAGGPTSTDTQYF
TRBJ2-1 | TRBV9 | CASSVALPGGLNEQFF
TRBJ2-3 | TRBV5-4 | CASSLAHASVDTQYF
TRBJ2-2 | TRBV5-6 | CASSFNTGELFF
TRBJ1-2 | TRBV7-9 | CASSPNRVYGYTF
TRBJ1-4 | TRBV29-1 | CSVETGFGGKLFF
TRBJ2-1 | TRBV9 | CASSTADGSNEQFF
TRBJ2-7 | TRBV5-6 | CASSLKPGFYEQYF
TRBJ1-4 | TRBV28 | CASSAAGEATNEKLFF
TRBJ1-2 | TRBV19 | CASSGALVGGYTF
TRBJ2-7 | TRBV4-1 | CASSQDQYQSSYEQYF
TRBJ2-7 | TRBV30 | CAWSTGRSSYEQYF
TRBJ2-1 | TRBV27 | CASSLRGGTSSYNEQFF
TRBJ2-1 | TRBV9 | CASSVGGANEQFF
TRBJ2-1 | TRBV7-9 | CASSPRSSGPYNEQFF
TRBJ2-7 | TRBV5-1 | CASSRRLAGEVSYEQYF
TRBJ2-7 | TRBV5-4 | CASSESSGRSYEQYF